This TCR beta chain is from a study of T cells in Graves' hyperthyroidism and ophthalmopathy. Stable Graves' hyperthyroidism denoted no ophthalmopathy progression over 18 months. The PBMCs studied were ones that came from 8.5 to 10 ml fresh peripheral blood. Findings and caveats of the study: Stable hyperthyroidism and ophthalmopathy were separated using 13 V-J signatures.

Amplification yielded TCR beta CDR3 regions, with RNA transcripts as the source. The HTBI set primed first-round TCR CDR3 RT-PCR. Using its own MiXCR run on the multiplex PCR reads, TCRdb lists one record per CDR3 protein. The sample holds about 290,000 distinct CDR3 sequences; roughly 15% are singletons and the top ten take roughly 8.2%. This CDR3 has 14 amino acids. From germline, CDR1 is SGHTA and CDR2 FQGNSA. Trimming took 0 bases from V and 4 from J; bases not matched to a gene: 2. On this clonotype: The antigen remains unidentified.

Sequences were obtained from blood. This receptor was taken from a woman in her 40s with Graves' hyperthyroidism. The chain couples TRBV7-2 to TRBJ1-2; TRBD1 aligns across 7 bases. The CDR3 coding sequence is TGTGCCAGCAGCTTAGCGACAGGGTCCTATGGCTACACCTTC. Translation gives CASSLATGSYGYTF. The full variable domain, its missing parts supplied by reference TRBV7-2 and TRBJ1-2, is GAGVSQSPSNKVTEKGKDVELRCDPISGHTALYWYRQSLGQGLEFLIYFQGNSAPDKSGLPSDRFSAERTGGSVSTLTIQRTQQEDSAVYLCASSLATGSYGYTFGSGTRLTVV.